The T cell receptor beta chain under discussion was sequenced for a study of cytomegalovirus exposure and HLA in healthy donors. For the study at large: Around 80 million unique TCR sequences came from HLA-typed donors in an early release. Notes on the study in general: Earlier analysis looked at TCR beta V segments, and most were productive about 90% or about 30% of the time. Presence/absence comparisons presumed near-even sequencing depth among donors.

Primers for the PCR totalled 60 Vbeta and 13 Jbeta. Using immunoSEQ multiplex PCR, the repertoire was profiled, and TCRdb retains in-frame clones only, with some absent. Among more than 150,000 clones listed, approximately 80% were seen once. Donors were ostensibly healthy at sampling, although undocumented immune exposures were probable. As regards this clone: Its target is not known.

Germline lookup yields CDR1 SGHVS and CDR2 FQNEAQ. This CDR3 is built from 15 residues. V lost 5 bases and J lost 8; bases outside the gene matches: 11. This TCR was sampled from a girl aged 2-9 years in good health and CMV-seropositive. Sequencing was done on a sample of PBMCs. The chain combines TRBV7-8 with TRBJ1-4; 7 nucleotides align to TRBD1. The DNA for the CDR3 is TGTGCCAGCAGCCCAACAGGGGTGGAGGAAGAAAAACTGTTTTTT. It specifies CASSPTGVEEEKLFF.